This T cell receptor (beta chain) came from a study of blood T cell repertoires in COVID-19. Turning to the study itself: T cells, B-cell-depleted T cells, or PBMCs supplied cDNA or gDNA.

This clone was found a few times. This CDR3 is built from 19 residues. In the original processing: For nucleated cells, counts were estimated from reference gene primer amplification. TCRdb's table, derived via immunoSEQ multiplex PCR, lists solely in-frame clones and lacks some. V and J calls and clone size follow that table, whereas D and trimming were derived from the DNA. Counted here are 45,000 to 55,000 clones, about 87% occurring once; the ten biggest clones make up less than 4%. The clonotype was recovered from a human donor in a cohort sampled during active COVID-19. The J gene is TRBJ2-5, the V gene TRBV21-1; the D call in the table, TRBD2, was not verified against the DNA. TRBV21-1 corresponds to a pseudogene. Source material: peripheral blood. The CDR3 is CASSIGASGASGGKETQYF. Here the CDR3 DNA reads TGTGCCAGCAGCATCGGGGCTAGCGGGGCCTCAGGGGGCAAAGAGACCCAGTACTTC.